Below, 3 T cell receptor beta chains from the same sample are listed, as sequenced in a study of cytomegalovirus exposure and HLA in healthy donors. Primers included in the PCR were 60 Vbeta and 13 Jbeta primers. Sequencing was performed with immunoSEQ multiplex PCR; in TCRdb, only in-frame clones are kept and a portion is missing. The repertoire holds around 110,000 clones, with roughly three quarters as singletons. Sequenced input: PBMCs. Receptors originate from a young man in good health and CMV-seropositive.

In the case of this clone: The junction departs from germline at one end; a sequencing error may be responsible. The V and J genes are TRBV6-5 and TRBJ2-4; no clear D. In germline, CDR1 is MNHEY, CDR2 SVGAGI. This CDR3 has 13 residues. CDR3 coding DNA: TGTGCCAGCAGTTATGCCGGCAAAAACAGTCAGTACTTC. Translated, it gives CASSYAGKNSQYF.

The chain has TRBV19 and TRBJ2-3, with 9 nucleotides matching TRBD1. CDR3 length: 15 amino acids. Germline CDR1 LNHDA, CDR2 SQIVND (reference sequence). Unmatched junction bases numbered 4, after V lost 3 bases and J lost 3 bases. The CDR3 loop reads CASSMGQGTTDTQYF. CDR3 DNA sequence: TGTGCCAGTAGTATGGGACAGGGAACGACAGATACGCAGTATTTT.

V is TRBV10-3 and J is TRBJ2-5, with D possibly being TRBD2 (6 bases). This CDR3 region has 13 residues. Germline assignment: CDR1 ENHRY and CDR2 SYGVKD. V was trimmed by 6 bases and J by 5 bases, leaving 13 bases between them. The chain's CDR3 is CAISGGVGETQYF. The CDR3 DNA reads as TGTGCCATCAGCGGAGGGGTAGGGGAGACCCAGTACTTC.